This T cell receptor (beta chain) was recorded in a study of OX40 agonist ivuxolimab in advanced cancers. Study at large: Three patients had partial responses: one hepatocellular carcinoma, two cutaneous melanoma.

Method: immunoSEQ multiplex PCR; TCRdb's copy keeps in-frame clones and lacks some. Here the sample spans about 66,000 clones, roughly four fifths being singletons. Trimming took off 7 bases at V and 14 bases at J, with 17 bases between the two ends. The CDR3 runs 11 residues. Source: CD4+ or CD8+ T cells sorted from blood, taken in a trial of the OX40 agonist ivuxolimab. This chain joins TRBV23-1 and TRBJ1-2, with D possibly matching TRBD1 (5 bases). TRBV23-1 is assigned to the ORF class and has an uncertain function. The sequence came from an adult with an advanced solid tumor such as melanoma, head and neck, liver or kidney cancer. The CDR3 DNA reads TGCGCCAGCACCAGGACGGGGGTGGAGACCTTC. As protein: CASTRTGVETF.